A single sample is the source of the 11 T cell receptor beta chains below, sequenced in a study of blood T cell repertoires in COVID-19. Libraries were prepared by immunoSEQ multiplex PCR; TCRdb keeps only in-frame clonotypes and omits some of them. In the table there are approximately 400,000 clones, more than 75% of which are singletons. Sequencing was done on a sample of PBMCs or T cells enriched from blood (not recorded which). The receptors stem from a man aged 30 to 39 who had recovered from COVID-19.

V is TRBV28 and J is TRBJ1-2; D may be TRBD1 (6 bases). CDR1 and CDR2 from the germline V gene are MDHEN and SYDVKM. The CDR3 runs to 12 residues. V gave up 10 bases and J gave up 0 bases, with 9 bases separating them. The CDR3 DNA reads as TGTGCCACACAGGGTGCTAACTATGGCTACACCTTC. Residues: CATQGANYGYTF.

The rearrangement joins TRBV6-1 to TRBJ2-2; D is undetermined. The CDR3 runs to 12 residues. Trimming cost V 5 bases and J 5 bases, with 6 bases left between them. Germline CDR1 reads MNHNS; CDR2 reads SASEGT. For the CDR3, the DNA is TGTGCCAGCAGTCTTCTGACCGGGGAGCTGTTTTTT. This encodes CASSLLTGELFF.

Remarks on this clone: The identical CDR3 is also encoded by other nucleotide sequences in the sample. The CDR3 coding sequence is TGTGCCAGCAGTCTACAGGGGGCAAGGCAGCCCCAGCATTTT. Translating it yields CASSLQGARQPQHF. V usage is TRBV27 and J usage is TRBJ1-5, with 9 bases aligning to TRBD1. Germline V lookup: CDR1 MNHEY, CDR2 SMNVEV (reference sequence). The CDR3 covers 14 residues. V trimming: 5 bases; J trimming: 7 bases; junction bases outside the gene matches: 6.

This clone came up once. DNA of the CDR3: TGTGCCAGCACACACGCTTACAATGAGCAGTTCTTC. Translated, it gives CASTHAYNEQFF. The rearrangement uses TRBV6-5 and TRBJ2-1, with D unclear. The germline gives CDR1 MNHEY, CDR2 SVGAGI. Trimming removed 7 bases from V and 4 bases from J, with 8 bases in between. This CDR3 comprises 12 residues.

The chain combines TRBV5-6 with TRBJ2-7; D is unresolved. This CDR3 is 15 amino acids long. V was shortened by 2 bases and J by 4 bases, with 16 bases between the two germline ends. CDR1 is SGHDT and CDR2 is YYEEEE in the germline V gene. The CDR3 is CASSLLTGVHYEQYF. Here the CDR3 DNA reads TGTGCCAGCAGCTTATTAACCGGAGTTCATTACGAGCAGTACTTC.

The chain is built from TRBV5-1 and TRBJ1-6; 12 nucleotides align to TRBD1. The CDR3 loop spans 16 amino acids. CDR1 and CDR2 from the germline V gene are SGHRS and YFSETQ. V shed 0 bases and J 9 bases; nucleotides not matched to a gene: 4. The CDR3 DNA follows: TGCGCCAGCAGCTTGGTAGGGACAGGGGGCAGTTCACCCCTCCACTTT. Residues: CASSLVGTGGSSPLHF.

This sequence joins TRBV2 and TRBJ2-7, with a weak D call TRBD2 (6 bases). CDR1 and CDR2 (germline): SNHLY, FYNNEI. Trimming took 4 bases from V and 5 from J, leaving 18 bases between them. This CDR3 spans 15 amino acids. CDR3 sequence (DNA): TGTGCCAGCAGTGCCCGGAGGGGAGAGCGCCACGAGCAGTACTTC. Translation gives CASSARRGERHEQYF.

In its sample, this clone was seen a few times. The V call is TRBV12-3 or TRBV12-4, the J call TRBJ1-4, with a tentative D call TRBD1 (6 bases). Trimming took off 5 bases at V and 13 bases at J, with 17 bases between the two ends. The CDR3 totals 13 residues. CDR3: CASSTGHLKGLFF. The CDR3 coding sequence is TGTGCCAGCAGTACGGGACACCTTAAGGGACTGTTTTTT.

On this clone itself: A junction boundary mismatches the germline segment, possibly from a read error. J is TRBJ1-1 and V is TRBV9, with D possibly being TRBD1 (5 bases). The CDR3 runs 14 residues. From germline, CDR1 is SGDLS and CDR2 YYNGEE. This CDR3 reads CASTVDRTNTEAFF. CDR3 DNA: TGTGCCAGCACCGTAGACAGAACTAACACTGAAGCTTTCTTT.

The gene calls are TRBV11-3 and TRBJ1-1, with D perhaps TRBD1 (5 bases). Trimming took 5 bases from V and 1 from J, leaving 17 bases between them. Germline V gene data show CDR1 as SGHNT and CDR2 as YENEEA. The CDR3 is made up of 16 amino acids. The CDR3 region is CASSPLLWGENTEAFF. CDR3 nucleotide sequence: TGTGCCAGCAGCCCGCTGTTGTGGGGGGAGAACACTGAAGCTTTCTTT.

The chain links TRBV30 to TRBJ2-3, with D perhaps TRBD1 (6 bases). The germline V gene encodes CDR1 GTSNPN and CDR2 SVGIG (reference sequence). Trimming removed 1 base at V and 4 bases at J, with 9 bases between. The CDR3 extends over 13 amino acids. CDR3 DNA: TGTGCCTGGAGTGAAAACAGGGCAGATACGCAGTATTTT. This codes for CAWSENRADTQYF.